The source of this T cell receptor beta chain is a study of human T cells and chemical hapten exposure. General study points: No change in TCRs above 1 in 1000 frequency was produced by DPC sensitization.

Documented time point: healthy volunteer bleed at 6 weeks. Total RNA was isolated from unfractionated whole blood. Each CDR3 protein gets one entry after TCRdb re-called the RACE reads with MiXCR. Altogether tens of thousands of distinct CDR3 sequences are present, roughly 5.5% being singletons, with the ten largest covering roughly 13%. This clonotype showed up many times. Its antigen is unknown. With 5 bases removed from V and 4 bases from J, the gap between germline ends came to 13 bases. The CDR3 is 14 amino acids. Germline V gives CDR1 MDHEN, CDR2 SYDVKM. The clonotype originates from a human donor in good health. Some clones in this sample may be carry-over from other donors' samples. J is TRBJ2-3 and V is TRBV28, with D perhaps matching TRBD1 or TRBD2 (5 bases each). Sequences were obtained from whole blood. Here the CDR3 DNA reads TGTGCCAGCAGTGGGACCCGGGGCGCAGATACGCAGTATTTT. As protein: CASSGTRGADTQYF.